Listed below are T cell receptor beta chains from one sample, sequenced in a study of CD8+CD57+ T cells in acquired aplastic anemia. TCRdb analysed the reads with MiXCR anew, one entry per CDR3 protein. The repertoire holds more than 250,000 distinct CDR3 sequences, about 56% seen once, with roughly 8% in the top ten. Sequenced input: sorted CD4+, CD8+, or CD8+CD57+ T cells (not recorded which) from PBMCs. These receptor sequences come from a human donor with severe aplastic anemia or a healthy control (not recorded which). The CDR3 runs from the conserved cysteine through the conserved F or W. D genes are given only for firm matches. Clone size is shown for a subset of rows, as once, few, many or a class of expanded clone.

clone_size d_call j_call v_call cdr3_aa cdr3_nt
many NA TRBJ1-1 TRBV2 CASSEALPNTEAFF TGTGCCAGCAGTGAAGCCTTGCCGAACACTGAAGCTTTCTTT
NA TRBD1 TRBJ1-5 TRBV12-3/TRBV12-4 CASSSGQGWVQPQHF TGTGCCAGCAGTTCCGGACAGGGTTGGGTGCAGCCCCAGCATTTT
many NA TRBJ1-1 TRBV6-5 CASSYGPWGPGTEAFF TGTGCCAGCAGTTACGGCCCGTGGGGCCCGGGGACTGAAGCTTTCTTT
NA TRBD1 TRBJ1-2 TRBV24-1 CATSGETGGDYGYTF TGTGCCACCAGTGGAGAGACAGGGGGGGACTATGGCTACACCTTC
NA NA TRBJ1-1 TRBV20-1 CSASSVLNTEAFF TGCAGTGCTAGTTCAGTGCTGAACACTGAAGCTTTCTTT
NA NA TRBJ2-7 TRBV2 CASSTRGRAYEQYF TGTGCCAGCAGTACACGCGGTCGCGCCTACGAGCAGTACTTC
NA TRBD1 TRBJ1-4 TRBV7-9 CASSPGQGQSHYEKLFF TGTGCCAGCAGCCCTGGACAGGGCCAATCCCACTATGAAAAACTGTTTTTT
many TRBD1 TRBJ2-1 TRBV19 CASTQRTGQPYNEQFF TGTGCCAGTACCCAAAGGACAGGCCAACCCTACAATGAGCAGTTCTTC
many NA TRBJ2-3 TRBV6-5 CASSYLGTNTQYF TGTGCCAGCAGTTATCTTGGGACAAATACGCAGTATTTT
NA NA TRBJ2-3 TRBV10-1 CASSESRTQYF TGCGCCAGCAGTGAATCTCGGACGCAGTATTTT
many NA TRBJ1-3 TRBV6-5 CASSPGQTFSGNTIYF TGTGCCAGCAGCCCGGGACAAACATTCTCTGGAAACACCATATATTTT
NA NA TRBJ1-6 TRBV7-9 CASSLGPGGSPLHF TGTGCCAGCAGCTTGGGCCCCGGCGGTTCACCCCTCCACTTT
many TRBD2 TRBJ2-3 TRBV11-2 CASSWSSGVVNTQYF TGTGCCAGCAGCTGGTCTAGCGGGGTGGTAAATACGCAGTATTTT
NA TRBD2 TRBJ2-5 TRBV9 CASSSTKRGKETQYF TGTGCCAGCAGCTCAACGAAGCGGGGTAAAGAGACCCAGTACTTC
many NA TRBJ1-4 TRBV12-3/TRBV12-4 CASKVRGEKLFF TGTGCCAGCAAAGTTCGGGGGGAAAAACTGTTTTTT
few TRBD1 TRBJ2-7 TRBV7-7 CASSKTQGASYEQYF TGTGCCAGCAGCAAAACACAGGGGGCTTCGTACGAGCAGTACTTC
NA NA TRBJ2-7 TRBV5-5 CASSGGAEEQYF TGTGCCAGCAGCGGGGGGGCCGAAGAGCAGTACTTC
NA TRBD1 TRBJ1-1 TRBV2 CASRPQGAKNTEAFF TGTGCCAGCAGACCACAGGGGGCCAAGAACACTGAAGCTTTCTTT
NA NA TRBJ2-2 TRBV7-3 CASSLTTGQLTSGELFF TGTGCCAGCAGCTTAACCACGGGACAGCTGACTAGCGGGGAGCTGTTTTTT
NA NA TRBJ1-1 TRBV9 CASSPLGDVNTEAFF TGTGCCAGCAGCCCCCTCGGGGACGTCAACACTGAAGCTTTCTTT
NA TRBD1 TRBJ1-3 TRBV12-3/TRBV12-4 CAKPGDRGQRNTIYF TGTGCCAAGCCGGGGGACAGGGGGCAGCGAAACACCATATATTTT
many NA TRBJ1-5 TRBV3-1 CASSRDMWGNQPQHF TGTGCCAGCAGCCGTGACATGTGGGGCAATCAGCCCCAGCATTTT
NA NA TRBJ1-5 TRBV6-2/TRBV6-3 CASSPFTGRGNQPQHF TGTGCCAGCAGCCCTTTTACAGGGAGAGGCAATCAGCCCCAGCATTTT
few NA TRBJ1-3 TRBV30 CAWSGNLGNTIYF TGTGCCTGGAGTGGGAATCTGGGAAACACCATATATTTT
few NA TRBJ2-7 TRBV24-1 CATSVRTAEVCEQYF TGTGCCACCAGTGTCCGGACCGCGGAGGTTTGCGAGCAGTACTTC
NA TRBD2 TRBJ2-1 TRBV5-1 CASSPTSGSKYEQFF TGCGCCAGCAGCCCAACTAGCGGGAGCAAATATGAGCAGTTCTTC
NA NA TRBJ1-1 TRBV7-9 CASSLYDMNTEAFF TGTGCCAGCAGCTTGTATGACATGAACACTGAAGCTTTCTTT
many NA TRBJ1-3 TRBV7-6 CASSWGVSGNTIYF TGTGCCAGCAGCTGGGGGGTCTCTGGAAACACCATATATTTT
NA NA TRBJ2-3 TRBV7-2 CASSLDGSVSDTQYF TGTGCCAGCAGCTTAGACGGAAGCGTTTCAGATACGCAGTATTTT
NA TRBD1 TRBJ2-1 TRBV7-9 CASSPGTGGHNEQFF TGTGCCAGCAGCCCTGGGACAGGGGGCCACAATGAGCAGTTCTTC
once TRBD1 TRBJ2-1 TRBV7-7 CASSLAPTGVGYNEQFF TGTGCCAGCAGCTTAGCCCCGACAGGGGTGGGCTACAATGAGCAGTTCTTC
NA TRBD2 TRBJ2-5 TRBV20-1 CSARFGAGSQETQYF TGCAGTGCTAGATTCGGAGCGGGGTCCCAAGAGACCCAGTACTTC
many NA TRBJ1-2 TRBV12-3/TRBV12-4 CASSSLSSYGYTF TGTGCCAGCAGTTCCCTGAGCAGCTATGGCTACACCTTC
many TRBD2 TRBJ2-1 TRBV19 CASRSGLAGYNEQFF TGTGCCAGTAGGTCTGGTCTAGCGGGGTACAATGAGCAGTTCTTC
NA TRBD1 TRBJ1-5 TRBV5-1 CASSSSGGDQPQHF TGCGCCAGCAGCAGCTCAGGGGGGGATCAGCCCCAGCATTTT
many NA TRBJ2-5 TRBV4-2 CASSQDTGETQYF TGTGCCAGCAGCCAAGATACGGGAGAGACCCAGTACTTC